The clone carrying this T cell receptor beta chain was seen ten or more times. The TCRbeta library incorporated unique molecular identifiers. Using its own MiXCR run on the PCR reads, TCRdb lists one record per CDR3 protein. The sample carries a few hundred thousand distinct CDR3 sequences, about 9.4% recorded once. This sample was included in a study of T-cell reconstitution after alpha-beta-depleted transplantation in children. Germline CDR1 is SGHDT and CDR2 is YYEEEE. The CDR3 length is 15 residues. V was trimmed by 2 bases and J by 2 bases, leaving 14 bases between them. The specimen was PBMCs from the stem cell graft donor, collected from the stem cell graft. The chain employs TRBV5-6 and TRBJ2-7, with no clear D. This TCR was sampled from a human donor who donated a stem cell graft to a child with acute lymphoblastic leukemia. CDR3: CASSFQVTATYEQYF. CDR3 DNA sequence: TGTGCCAGCAGCTTTCAAGTCACAGCCACCTACGAGCAGTACTTC.